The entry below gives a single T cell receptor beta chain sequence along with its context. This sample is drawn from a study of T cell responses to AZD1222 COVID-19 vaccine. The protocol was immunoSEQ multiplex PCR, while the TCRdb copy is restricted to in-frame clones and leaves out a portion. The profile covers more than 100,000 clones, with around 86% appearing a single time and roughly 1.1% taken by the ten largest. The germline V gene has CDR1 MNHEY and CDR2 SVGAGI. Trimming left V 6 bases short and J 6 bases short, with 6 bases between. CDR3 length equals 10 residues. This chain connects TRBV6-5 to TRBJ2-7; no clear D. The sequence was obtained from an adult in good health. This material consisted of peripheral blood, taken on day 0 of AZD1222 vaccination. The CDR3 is CASRYGEQYF. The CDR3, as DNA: TGTGCCAGCAGATATGGCGAGCAGTACTTC.